The 9 T cell receptor beta chains below were found in one sample sequenced in a study of T cell changes during pregnancy in multiple sclerosis (dated by TCRdb to about 2019). Library construction relied on the immunoSEQ multiplex PCR assay. Not all clones reach the TCRdb copy of this immuneACCESS table, which keeps in-frame sequences only. Checked studies attribute under half of the gap to unresolved V genes and leave the rest unexplained. The table for this sample lists approximately 51,000 clones; 92% of them were counted only once. The biggest ten clones account for roughly 0.59% of the sample. The material was CD4+ T cells from peripheral blood mononuclear cells, obtained after pregnancy. These receptors came from a female donor with multiple sclerosis, enrolled in a pregnancy study.

The V gene is TRBV9, the J gene TRBJ2-6; D is ambiguous. With 4 bases removed from V and 0 bases from J, the gap between germline ends came to 11 bases. The CDR3 covers 16 residues. Germline loops: CDR1 SGDLS, CDR2 YYNGEE. The CDR3 here is CASSLRSGSGANVLTF. CDR3 DNA sequence: TGTGCCAGCAGCCTCCGATCAGGCTCTGGGGCCAACGTCCTGACTTTC.

The rearrangement uses TRBV5-8 and TRBJ2-3; 12 nucleotides match TRBD2. There are 17 residues in the CDR3. The V gene's germline CDR1 is SGHTS and CDR2 YDEGEE. After removal of 2 bases from V and 0 bases from J, the junction contained 4 bases not matched to a gene. CDR3 nucleotide sequence: TGTGCCAGCAGCTTCACCGGGACTAGCGGGAGCACAGATACGCAGTATTTT. This sequence encodes CASSFTGTSGSTDTQYF.

The chain has TRBV5-1 and TRBJ2-2; D might be TRBD2 (6 bases). Germline V gene sequence: CDR1 SGHRS, CDR2 YFSETQ. V lost 4 bases and J lost 5, with 18 bases in between. The CDR3 contains 16 residues. The CDR3 DNA reads TGCGCCAGCAGCCGAACTAGCCTGGGGGGAACCGGGGAGCTGTTTTTT. It specifies CASSRTSLGGTGELFF.

The gene calls are TRBV19 and TRBJ2-3, with 7 positions matching TRBD2. CDR3 length: 15 residues. J was trimmed by 5 bases and V by 3 bases; bases with no gene match: 8. Germline V CDR1 and CDR2: LNHDA, SQIVND (reference sequence). The CDR3 region is CASSISAGVKDTQYF. The CDR3 nucleotides are TGTGCCAGTAGTATTTCGGCGGGAGTGAAAGATACGCAGTATTTT.

This clone appeared a few times. The V call is TRBV7-8, the J call TRBJ1-1; possibly TRBD1 for D (5 bases). The CDR3 is 13 amino acids. V was pared by 5 bases and J by 1 base, with 8 bases between. The germline V gene encodes CDR1 SGHVS and CDR2 FQNEAQ. In nucleotides, the CDR3 is TGTGCCAGCAGCGAGACAGCGAACACTGAAGCTTTCTTT. The encoded protein is CASSETANTEAFF.

The chain uses TRBV6-5 and TRBJ2-2; D perhaps matches TRBD1 (6 bases). V was pared by 7 bases and J by 2 bases, with 14 bases between. The CDR3 sequence is 15 residues long. The germline CDR1 and CDR2 sequences are MNHEY and SVGAGI. Written as DNA, the CDR3 is TGTGCCAGCACCACCCAGGGGATAAACACCGGGGAGCTGTTTTTT. This gives the protein CASTTQGINTGELFF.

The chain links TRBV5-4 to TRBJ2-7; 7 bases fit TRBD2. There are 14 residues in the CDR3. Germline CDR1 reads SGHNT; CDR2 reads YYREEE (reference sequence). Losses at the gene ends were 4 bases for V and 3 bases for J; bases not matched to a gene: 7. The CDR3 bases are TGTGCCAGCAGCGGGAGCGGGACCAACTACGAGCAGTACTTC. Translated: CASSGSGTNYEQYF.

V gene TRBV7-8 combines with J gene TRBJ2-2; TRBD2 agrees at 8 bases. Per the germline V gene, CDR1 is SGHVS and CDR2 is FQNEAQ. This CDR3 comprises 14 residues. V lost 5 bases to trimming and J lost 6 bases; unmatched junction nucleotides: 5. The CDR3 reads CASSPGLASGELFF. The CDR3, as DNA: TGTGCCAGCAGCCCCGGACTAGCTTCCGGGGAGCTGTTTTTT.

This clone was picked up one time. The rearrangement uses TRBV19 and TRBJ2-1; TRBD2 aligns across 12 bases. CDR3 length equals 18 residues. From germline, CDR1 is LNHDA and CDR2 SQIVND (reference sequence). Losses at the gene ends were 2 bases for V and 4 bases for J; bases not matched to a gene: 9. CDR3 nucleotide sequence: TGTGCCAGTAGTATACGACTAGCGGGAGCGGTGGGTTACAATGAGCAGTTCTTC. Translating it yields CASSIRLAGAVGYNEQFF.